These 20 T cell receptor beta chains originate from one sample sequenced in a study of vaccination and CD4 T cells after COVID-19. The Oncomine TCR Beta short-read assay generated sequence data from the DNA of cultured CD4+ T cells. In TCRdb, the PCR reads were re-called with MiXCR into one record per CDR3 protein. The sample consists of more than 10,000 distinct CDR3 sequences, 54% of them appearing once. Noted treatment: roughly nine-day PBMC culture with coronavirus spike peptide pools or control peptides (ViraFEST assay). Which antigens these TCRs recognize remains unknown. This sample comprised cultured CD4+ T cells from blood, obtained after SARS-CoV-2 vaccination. These TCRs come from a human donor with COVID-19.

The chain carries TRBV6-4 and TRBJ1-2; possible D gene TRBD1, 5 bases. Germline V lookup: CDR1 MRHNA, CDR2 SNTAGT. The germline V and J ends were trimmed by 2 bases and 4 bases, with 5 bases remaining between them. This CDR3 has 12 amino acids. The DNA of the CDR3 is TGTGCCAGCAGTGACGGGGGCTATGGCTACACCTTC. Its translation is CASSDGGYGYTF.

This clonotype showed up just a few times. This chain uses TRBV6-1 with TRBJ2-7; TRBD1 matches at 9 bases. This CDR3 contains 15 residues. The V gene end was trimmed by 6 bases and the J gene end by 2 bases; junction bases not matched to a gene: 8. The germline CDR1 and CDR2 sequences are MNHNS and SASEGT. The CDR3 sequence: CASRPGTGRPYEQYF. CDR3 bases: TGTGCCAGCAGACCCGGGACAGGGCGCCCCTACGAGCAGTACTTC.

The J gene is TRBJ1-5, the V gene TRBV7-2; a weak D match, TRBD1 (5 bases). The length of the CDR3 is 14 residues. Germline V CDR1 and CDR2: SGHTA, FQGNSA. Trimming shortened V by 4 bases and J by 7 bases, and 14 bases separated the two germline ends. The chain's CDR3 is CASSYSGRGQPQHF. The CDR3 coding sequence is TGTGCCAGCAGCTATTCAGGGAGAGGCCAGCCCCAGCATTTT.

This clonotype appeared a few times. V usage is TRBV6-5 and J usage is TRBJ1-1, with D tentatively TRBD1 (6 bases). Trimming pared 4 bases from V and 4 bases from J, leaving 13 bases between. This CDR3 comprises 14 residues. CDR1 and CDR2 (germline): MNHEY, SVGAGI. CDR3 sequence (DNA): TGTGCCAGCAGTTTACAGGGATTCGGCACTGAAGCTTTCTTT. It is translated as CASSLQGFGTEAFF.

V gene TRBV11-2 combines with J gene TRBJ2-7; TRBD2 agrees at 9 bases. Trimming at V came to 2 bases and at J to 6 bases, leaving 8 bases not matched to a gene. Germline V lookup: CDR1 SGHAT, CDR2 FQNNGV. The CDR3 is 15 amino acids. CDR3 nucleotides: TGTGCCAGCAGCTTATTGGCGGGGGGGCCCGTCGAGCAGTACTTC. This sequence encodes CASSLLAGGPVEQYF.

The chain has TRBV18 and TRBJ1-6; a weak D match, TRBD1 (5 bases). The CDR3 contains 16 residues. V lost 4 bases and J lost 7, with 17 bases in between. Per germline, CDR1 KGHSH and CDR2 LQKENI. CDR3: CASSLRDAPTNSPLHF. The CDR3 DNA follows: TGTGCCAGCTCACTCCGGGACGCGCCTACCAATTCACCCCTCCACTTT.

By frequency in the sample, this clonotype is medium-sized. The chain employs TRBV20-1 and TRBJ1-5; 12 bases align to TRBD1. The V and J ends lost 6 bases and 2 bases, in that order; junction bases with no gene match: 11. The CDR3 spans 17 residues. Germline V CDR1 and CDR2: DFQATT, SNEGSKA (reference sequence). CDR3 region: CSAWRGTGGTGNQPQHF. Written as DNA, the CDR3 is TGCAGTGCATGGAGGGGGACAGGGGGCACGGGCAATCAGCCCCAGCATTTT.

This clonotype was found once. The gene calls are TRBV6-1 and TRBJ2-1, with no clear D. This CDR3 is built from 15 residues. Germline-derived CDR1 and CDR2 are MNHNS and SASEGT. The germline V and J ends were trimmed by 1 base and 5 bases, with 12 bases remaining between them. The CDR3 DNA follows: TGTGCCAGCAGTGAAGTGACCGGTAAGAACAATGAGCAGTTCTTC. Protein: CASSEVTGKNNEQFF.

This chain connects TRBV7-9 to TRBJ2-3; D remains unclear. V was shortened by 8 bases and J by 2 bases, with 5 bases between the two germline ends. CDR1 is SEHNR and CDR2 is FQNEAQ in the germline V gene (reference sequence). The CDR3 consists of 11 residues. The CDR3 spells CASGNTDTQYF. The CDR3 DNA reads as TGTGCCAGCGGAAACACAGATACGCAGTATTTT.

This chain connects TRBV7-8 to TRBJ2-2, with D possibly TRBD2 on 5 matching bases. V was cut by 1 base and J by 4 bases, with 10 bases left in between. Looked up from germline, CDR1 is SGHVS and CDR2 is FQNEAQ. This CDR3 is 15 amino acids long. The CDR3 reads CASSLGLGGTGELFF. The CDR3 coding sequence is TGTGCCAGCAGCTTAGGACTTGGAGGCACCGGGGAGCTGTTTTTT.

The chain carries TRBV7-2 and TRBJ2-4; 12 bases are a match to TRBD2. Germline CDR1 is SGHTA and CDR2 is FQGNSA. The CDR3 is 16 residues long. After removal of 5 bases from V and 4 bases from J, the junction contained 6 bases not matched to a gene. The DNA for the CDR3 is TGTGCCAGCAGCCGCGGACTAGCGGGGATAAAAAACATTCAGTACTTC. Protein: CASSRGLAGIKNIQYF.

The chain is built from TRBV6-1 and TRBJ1-2; D not resolved. The CDR3 totals 16 residues. V was pared by 5 bases and J by 5 bases, with 21 bases between. Germline CDR1 reads MNHNS; CDR2 reads SASEGT. This CDR3 reads CASSPGLRRLSYGYTF. The CDR3 nucleotides read TGTGCCAGCAGTCCGGGTCTAAGGAGACTGTCTTATGGCTACACCTTC.

This rearrangement joins TRBV29-1 to TRBJ2-7, with D possibly being TRBD2 (5 bases). The V gene lost 1 base and the J gene lost 2 bases, with 9 bases spanning the gap. The V gene's germline CDR1 is SQVTM and CDR2 ANQGSEA. CDR3 length: 13 amino acids. Written as DNA, the CDR3 is TGCAGCGTTGAAGCGGGAATAACCTACGAGCAGTACTTC. This sequence encodes CSVEAGITYEQYF.

V is TRBV5-5 and J is TRBJ2-5; 10 bases match TRBD2. Germline values: CDR1 SGHKS, CDR2 YYEKEE (reference sequence). CDR3 length: 17 residues. Trimming cost V 1 base and J 2 bases; bases outside gene matches: 8. The CDR3 sequence: CASSLKASGGLQETQYF. The CDR3 region has the DNA TGTGCCAGCAGCTTGAAGGCTAGCGGGGGCCTACAAGAGACCCAGTACTTC.

The chain is built from TRBV6-5 and TRBJ1-2; D call uncertain. CDR3 length: 15 amino acids. Germline V CDR1 and CDR2: MNHEY, SVGAGI. Trimming pared 2 bases from V and 3 bases from J, leaving 13 bases between. CDR3 in amino acids: CASSYTGRADYGYTF. The CDR3 nucleotides read TGTGCCAGCAGTTACACCGGGAGGGCGGACTATGGCTACACCTTC.

The V gene is TRBV6-4, the J gene TRBJ1-5, with no clear D. V was cut by 4 bases and J by 3 bases, with 7 bases left in between. CDR3 length: 13 residues. Germline CDR1 is MRHNA and CDR2 is SNTAGT. CDR3 sequence (DNA): TGTGCCAGCAGTGTTGATCCCAATCAGCCCCAGCATTTT. This sequence encodes CASSVDPNQPQHF.

V usage is TRBV20-1 and J usage is TRBJ1-6; D is ambiguous. Trimming pared 0 bases from V and 7 bases from J, leaving 13 bases between. Germline-derived CDR1 and CDR2 are DFQATT and SNEGSKA (reference sequence). The CDR3 is 15 residues long. CDR3 nucleotide sequence: TGCAGTGCTAGAGACCGGCCCTCATCCAATTCACCCCTCCACTTT. Its translation is CSARDRPSSNSPLHF.

The gene calls are TRBV20-1 and TRBJ2-3, with 7 bases matching TRBD1. Germline V lookup: CDR1 DFQATT, CDR2 SNEGSKA (reference sequence). This CDR3 region has 14 residues. V was clipped by 5 bases and J by 5 bases; unmatched bases: 10. The CDR3 loop reads CSAETGLGQDTQYF. The CDR3 DNA sequence: TGCAGTGCTGAGACAGGGTTAGGCCAAGATACGCAGTATTTT.

The chain couples TRBV5-4 to TRBJ1-2, with 10 bases lining up with TRBD1. The germline V gene encodes CDR1 SGHNT and CDR2 YYREEE (reference sequence). Losses at the gene ends were 5 bases for V and 3 bases for J; bases not matched to a gene: 7. The CDR3 covers 15 residues. The CDR3 sequence: CASSGQGGTHYGYTF. CDR3 DNA sequence: TGTGCCAGCAGTGGACAGGGGGGAACTCACTATGGCTACACCTTC.

The chain has TRBV20-1 and TRBJ2-7; 12 bases map to TRBD1. V gave up 6 bases and J gave up 5 bases; unmatched junction bases: 5. The germline V gene has CDR1 DFQATT and CDR2 SNEGSKA (reference sequence). This CDR3 is built from 13 residues. Here the CDR3 DNA reads TGCAGTGCCCCACGGGACAGGGGGCACGAGCAGTACTTC. Amino acids: CSAPRDRGHEQYF.